This TCR beta chain stems from a study of regulatory dendritic cells for organ transplantation (dated by TCRdb to 2017 to 2019). Background for the entire study: Sorted naive and memory CD4+ and CD8+ T cells had their TCRbeta repertoires sequenced both before and after allostimulation with either regulatory or mature dendritic cells. The full study reports these points: Among the resting subsets, memory CD8+ T cells contained the most alloreactive TCR clonotypes. Naive CD4+ and CD8+ T cells showed highly diverse repertoires, whereas memory cells were less diverse and memory CD8+ cells were the most oligoclonal. Allostimulation expanded memory CD8+ clones in both subjects, but regulatory dendritic cells appeared to induce more limited expansion than mature dendritic cells. The authors pointed out considerable heterogeneity between individuals in the alloreactive memory CD8+ T cell pool, and only a couple of subjects were sequenced.

The TCRbeta CDR3 regions were amplified in a multiplexed two-step PCR with Vbeta-specific forward primers and Jbeta-specific reverse primers. The TCRbeta libraries were sequenced on an Illumina instrument via the immunoSEQ service. On the authors' methods: IMGT annotation was used to assign V, D and J genes, and synthetic CDR3 analogues were used to correct counts for multiplex PCR bias. The immunoSEQ Analyzer calculated repertoire clonality as one minus the normalized Shannon entropy. Clonal expansion was defined using Fisher's exact test with Benjamini-Hochberg false discovery rate control and a two-tailed threshold of P<0.01. TCRdb holds this immuneACCESS table with in-frame rearrangements only. Some clones are missing; in checked studies, unresolved V genes explain under half, and the rest has no known cause. That table gives V, J and clone size, and the DNA gave D and trimming. The sample includes approximately 29,000 clones, with approximately 82% observed a single time. The top ten clones comprise approximately 0.094% of the sample.

V and J lose 4 bases and 0 bases, and a span of 12 bases separates them. The germline V gene sets CDR1 to SGHDN and CDR2 to FVKESK. The CDR3 numbers 15 residues from cysteine through phenylalanine. The read is trimmed to its CDR3 DNA, 45 bases read in frame from base 1. A remark on this clone: The antigen it recognizes is unknown. Base qualities are not at hand, and no much larger clone is one base apart.

Naive T cells were sorted as CD45RA+ and memory T cells as CD45RO+ CD4+ or CD8+ cells by FACS. The T cells used for TCR sequencing were obtained from two healthy control subjects. Unstimulated sorted T cell subsets served as baseline controls for the mixed lymphocyte reactions. The Qiagen DNeasy Blood & Tissue Kit was used to extract genomic DNA. The origin of this receptor is a human donor in good health. Sequencing was performed on naive CD4+ T cells from blood. Sample cell subset or site, as interpreted from the label and publication: CD45RA+ naive T cells. Recombination linked TRBV14 to TRBJ1-1, and possibly TRBD1, on 5 matching bases. The DNA sequence is given as TGTGCCAGCAGCCGACCGACAGTTATGAACACTGAAGCTTTCTTT. Its amino acids are CASSRPTVMNTEAFF.